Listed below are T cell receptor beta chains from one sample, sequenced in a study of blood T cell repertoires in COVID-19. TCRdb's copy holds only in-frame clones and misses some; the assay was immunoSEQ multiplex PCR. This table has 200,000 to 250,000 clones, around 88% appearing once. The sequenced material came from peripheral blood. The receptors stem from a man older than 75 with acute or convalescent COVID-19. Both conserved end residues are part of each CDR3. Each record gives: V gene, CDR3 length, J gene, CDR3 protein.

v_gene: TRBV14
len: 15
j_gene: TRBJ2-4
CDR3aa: CASSQVVGLKNIQYF

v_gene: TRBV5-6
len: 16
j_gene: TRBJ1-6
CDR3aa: CASSLVWDRENSPLHF

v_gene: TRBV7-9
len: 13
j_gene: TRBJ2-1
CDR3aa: CASSLDRLAEPIF

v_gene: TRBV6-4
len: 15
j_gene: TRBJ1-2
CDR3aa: CASSVSAGANYGYTF

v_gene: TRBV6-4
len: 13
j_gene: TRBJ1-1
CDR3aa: CASSEARGTEAFF

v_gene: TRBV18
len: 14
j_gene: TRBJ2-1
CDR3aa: CASSLETGGNEQFF

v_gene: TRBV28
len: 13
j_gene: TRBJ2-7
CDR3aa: CASTPGDPYEQYF

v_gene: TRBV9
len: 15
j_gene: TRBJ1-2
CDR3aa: CASSVARQGDYGYTF

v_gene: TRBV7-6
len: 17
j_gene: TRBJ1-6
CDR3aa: CASSPNGESSYNSPLHF

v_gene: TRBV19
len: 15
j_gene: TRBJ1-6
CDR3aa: CASSIDPGGNSPLHF

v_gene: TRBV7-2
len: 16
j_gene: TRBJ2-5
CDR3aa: CASSLGLAGGQETQYF

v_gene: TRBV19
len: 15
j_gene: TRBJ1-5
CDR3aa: CASSSYRGQGQPQHF

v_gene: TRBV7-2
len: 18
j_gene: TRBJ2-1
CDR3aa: CASSLVRVGAGGSNEQFF

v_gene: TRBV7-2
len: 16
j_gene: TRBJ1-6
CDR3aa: CASSLGKTGRNSPLHF

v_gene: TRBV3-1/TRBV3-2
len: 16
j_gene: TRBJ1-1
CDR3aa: CASSHGGTVENTEAFF

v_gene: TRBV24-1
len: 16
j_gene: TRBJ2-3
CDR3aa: CATSDSSGRSTDTQYF

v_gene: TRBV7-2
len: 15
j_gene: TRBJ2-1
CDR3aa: CASSLDSSSYNEQFF

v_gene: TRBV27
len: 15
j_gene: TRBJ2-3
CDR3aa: CASSRHLAGADTQYF

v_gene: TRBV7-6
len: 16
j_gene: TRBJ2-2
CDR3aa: CASSSQPGLASGELFF

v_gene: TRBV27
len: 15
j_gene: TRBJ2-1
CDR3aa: CASSLFGSSYNEQFF

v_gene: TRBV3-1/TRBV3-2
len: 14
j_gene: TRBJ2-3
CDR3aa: CASSQGPSTDTQYF

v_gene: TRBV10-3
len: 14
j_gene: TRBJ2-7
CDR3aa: CAISDIGYSYEQYF